These T cell receptor beta chains were read from a single sample in a study of CD8+ T cells in alopecia areata. Here immunoSEQ multiplex PCR was the method, and the copy in TCRdb shows in-frame clones only, minus some. Found here are more than 150,000 clones, approximately 60% of them singletons; the top ten hold 3% to 3.5%. The specimen comprised CD4+ T cells sorted from blood, sampled at week 4, from a patient treated with tofacitinib. The receptors shown here come from a human donor with alopecia areata. CDR3s include the opening cysteine and the closing phenylalanine or tryptophan. The D gene is left open where the match is weak. Clone size is given for some rows only: seen once, a few or many times, or a class if the clone is expanded.

j_call v_call clone_size d_call cdr3_aa cdr3_nt
TRBJ2-7 TRBV29-1 - - CSALPVRDSYEQYF TGCAGCGCCCTACCCGTCAGGGACTCCTACGAGCAGTACTTC
TRBJ2-7 TRBV2 few - CASSAVQPDLYEQYF TGTGCCAGCAGTGCGGTCCAGCCTGACCTCTACGAGCAGTACTTC
TRBJ1-6 TRBV30 once - CAWRMDSLNSPLHF TGTGCCTGGAGGATGGACAGTCTTAATTCACCCCTCCACTTT
TRBJ2-7 TRBV11-1 - TRBD1 CASIRDRQYEQYF TGTGCCAGCATCCGGGACAGGCAGTACGAGCAGTACTTC
TRBJ2-1 TRBV4-1 few - CASSGPGVNEQFF TGCGCCAGCTCCGGGCCTGGGGTAAATGAGCAGTTCTTC
TRBJ2-5 TRBV29-1 few TRBD2 CSVGRGGRPQYF TGCAGCGTCGGCCGGGGGGGCAGACCCCAGTACTTC
TRBJ1-2 TRBV7-2 - - CASSLAGQHYGYTF TGTGCCAGCAGCTTAGCTGGACAGCACTATGGCTACACCTTC
TRBJ1-2 TRBV29-1 - TRBD1 CSVDRDRVNYGYTF TGCAGCGTTGATAGGGACAGGGTTAACTATGGCTACACCTTC
TRBJ2-7 TRBV29-1 - - CSVEMIGAVYEQYF TGCAGCGTTGAAATGATAGGGGCAGTCTACGAGCAGTACTTC
TRBJ2-3 TRBV30 - - CAWSVPIPWPNTQYF TGTGCCTGGAGTGTACCGATCCCGTGGCCGAATACGCAGTATTTT
TRBJ2-1 TRBV4-1 once - CASSQVIQGLTYNEQFF TGCGCCAGCAGCCAAGTTATTCAGGGCCTGACCTACAATGAGCAGTTCTTC
TRBJ1-1 TRBV5-1 - TRBD1 CASRSQGMNTEAFF TGCGCCAGCAGGTCACAGGGGATGAACACTGAAGCTTTCTTT
TRBJ2-3 TRBV28 - - CASCWGMLTGTDTQYF TGTGCCAGCTGCTGGGGCATGTTGACGGGCACAGATACGCAGTATTTT
TRBJ2-7 TRBV30 - TRBD1 CAWADRAEQYF TGTGCCTGGGCGGACAGGGCGGAGCAGTACTTC
TRBJ2-7 TRBV7-8 - - CASSLGVVGTYEQYF TGTGCCAGCAGCTTAGGGGTGGTCGGAACCTACGAGCAGTACTTC
TRBJ1-6 TRBV5-1 - TRBD1 CASSLNRGPNSPLHF TGCGCCAGCAGCTTGAACAGGGGGCCTAATTCACCCCTCCACTTT
TRBJ2-5 TRBV28 - - CASSLSGALAQYF TGTGCCAGCAGTTTATCGGGGGCCTTGGCCCAGTACTTC
TRBJ1-5 TRBV4-1 - - CASSRGLINQPQHF TGCGCCAGCAGCCGTGGACTGATCAATCAGCCCCAGCATTTT
TRBJ2-5 TRBV19 - TRBD2 CASSRSLAATQETQYF TGTGCCAGTAGTAGATCCCTAGCGGCGACCCAAGAGACCCAGTACTTC
TRBJ1-5 TRBV4-1 - - CASSQQGWGSNQPQHF TGCGCCAGCAGCCAACAGGGATGGGGGAGCAATCAGCCCCAGCATTTT
TRBJ1-1 TRBV30 - - CAWGRMNTEAFF TGTGCCTGGGGTCGCATGAACACTGAAGCTTTCTTT
TRBJ2-1 TRBV25-1 few - CASSFSGARSYNEQFF TGTGCCAGCAGTTTTAGCGGCGCACGCTCCTACAATGAGCAGTTCTTC
TRBJ2-3 TRBV11-2 - - CASSLNTDTQYF TGTGCCAGCAGCCTCAACACAGATACGCAGTATTTT
TRBJ2-7 TRBV6-5 - - CASSLGSKQYF TGTGCCAGCAGTTTGGGGTCCAAGCAGTACTTC
TRBJ2-1 TRBV6-5 - - CASRESQGYNEQFF TGTGCCAGCAGAGAATCACAGGGATACAATGAGCAGTTCTTC
TRBJ2-4 TRBV5-1 - - CASSSTGPAKNIQYF TGCGCCAGCAGTTCTACAGGGCCGGCCAAAAACATTCAGTACTTC
TRBJ2-5 TRBV13 - TRBD2 CASSLKAGGPETQYF TGTGCCAGCAGCTTAAAAGCGGGGGGGCCGGAGACCCAGTACTTC
TRBJ1-6 TRBV5-6 - TRBD1 CASSSQTGRGSPLHF TGTGCCAGCAGCTCGCAGACAGGGCGGGGATCACCCCTCCACTTT
TRBJ1-1 TRBV6-1 - TRBD1 CASCVDRGGTEAFF TGTGCCAGCTGCGTTGACAGGGGAGGTACTGAAGCTTTCTTT
TRBJ2-7 TRBV9 - TRBD2 CASSVRGGGYEQYF TGTGCCAGCAGCGTGCGGGGGGGCGGTTACGAGCAGTACTTC
TRBJ1-2 TRBV7-9 - - CASSAMGAFDYGYTF TGTGCCAGCAGCGCAATGGGGGCATTCGACTATGGCTACACCTTC
TRBJ1-1 TRBV7-8 once - CASSLVGEGTEAFF TGTGCCAGCAGCTTAGTAGGCGAGGGGACTGAAGCTTTCTTT
TRBJ1-5 TRBV29-1 - TRBD1 CSVGTGGNQPQHF TGCAGCGTGGGTACAGGGGGCAATCAGCCCCAGCATTTT
TRBJ2-2 TRBV30 - - CAWSPRRNTGELFF TGTGCCTGGAGTCCACGGAGGAACACCGGGGAGCTGTTTTTT
TRBJ1-3 TRBV30 - - CAWGPGQGHPTIYF TGTGCCTGGGGCCCGGGGCAGGGCCATCCGACCATATATTTT
TRBJ2-1 TRBV7-9 few - CASSLGRSYNEQFF TGTGCCAGCAGCTTAGGTCGGTCCTACAATGAGCAGTTCTTC
TRBJ2-5 TRBV6-5 - - CASSSWGETQYF TGTGCCAGCAGTTCGTGGGGTGAGACCCAGTACTTC
TRBJ1-4 TRBV30 - - CAWRGGNEKLFF TGTGCCTGGAGAGGGGGTAATGAAAAACTGTTTTTT
TRBJ2-5 TRBV29-1 - - CSVAPGARGETQYF TGCAGCGTTGCCCCAGGGGCGAGGGGAGAGACCCAGTACTTC
TRBJ2-5 TRBV4-1 - - CASSPGPAQETQYF TGCGCCAGCAGCCCCGGGCCAGCTCAAGAGACCCAGTACTTC
TRBJ2-7 TRBV7-2 - TRBD2 CASSLNSGRTYEQYF TGTGCCAGCAGCTTAAATAGCGGGAGAACCTACGAGCAGTACTTC
TRBJ1-4 TRBV6-6 - - CASSYEGYEKLFF TGTGCCAGCAGTTACGAGGGATATGAAAAACTGTTTTTT
TRBJ1-2 TRBV29-1 - - CSVTGRQHYGYTF TGCAGCGTCACCGGGAGACAGCACTATGGCTACACCTTC
TRBJ1-2 TRBV29-1 - - CSVVTVLYGYTF TGCAGCGTTGTGACAGTTCTCTATGGCTACACCTTC
TRBJ1-1 TRBV9 - - CASSETPNTEAFF TGTGCCAGCAGCGAGACACCGAACACTGAAGCTTTCTTT